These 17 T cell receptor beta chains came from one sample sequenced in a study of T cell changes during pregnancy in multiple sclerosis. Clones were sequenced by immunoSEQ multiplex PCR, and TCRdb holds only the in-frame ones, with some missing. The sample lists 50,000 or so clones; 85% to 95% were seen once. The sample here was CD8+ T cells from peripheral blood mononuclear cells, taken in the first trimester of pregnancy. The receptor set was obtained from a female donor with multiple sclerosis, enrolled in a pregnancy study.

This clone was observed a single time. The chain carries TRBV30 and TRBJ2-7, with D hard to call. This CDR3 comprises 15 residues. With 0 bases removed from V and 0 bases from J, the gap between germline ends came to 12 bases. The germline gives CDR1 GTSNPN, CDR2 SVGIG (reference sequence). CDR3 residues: CAWSVDSASSYEQYF. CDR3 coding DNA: TGTGCCTGGAGTGTAGATTCTGCGAGCTCCTACGAGCAGTACTTC.

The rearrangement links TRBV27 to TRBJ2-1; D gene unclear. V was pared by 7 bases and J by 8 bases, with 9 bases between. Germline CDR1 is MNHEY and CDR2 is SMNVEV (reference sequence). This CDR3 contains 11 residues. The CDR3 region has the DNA TGTGCCAGCACCTCAACGGATGAGCAGTTCTTC. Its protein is CASTSTDEQFF.

The CDR3 bases are TGTGCCAGCAGCCTCGGACAGGGGGCAAGTCAGCCCCAGCATTTT. Protein: CASSLGQGASQPQHF. The J gene is TRBJ1-5, the V gene TRBV5-5; TRBD1 matches at 11 bases. The length of the CDR3 is 15 residues. After removal of 4 bases from V and 6 bases from J, the junction contained 6 bases not matched to a gene. Germline V CDR1 and CDR2: SGHKS, YYEKEE (reference sequence).

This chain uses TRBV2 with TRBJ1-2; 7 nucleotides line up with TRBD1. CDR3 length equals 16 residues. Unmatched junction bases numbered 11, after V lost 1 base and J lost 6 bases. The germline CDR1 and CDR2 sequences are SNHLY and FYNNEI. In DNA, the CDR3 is TGTGCCAGCAGTGAAGATAGGGCAGGGGGGACGAATGGCTACACCTTC. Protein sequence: CASSEDRAGGTNGYTF.

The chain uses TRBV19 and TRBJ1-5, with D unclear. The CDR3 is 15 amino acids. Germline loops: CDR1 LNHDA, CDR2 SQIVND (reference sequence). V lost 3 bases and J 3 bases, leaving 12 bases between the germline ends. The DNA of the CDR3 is TGTGCCAGTAGTATCGCCGACTTGGTCAATCAGCCCCAGCATTTT. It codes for CASSIADLVNQPQHF.

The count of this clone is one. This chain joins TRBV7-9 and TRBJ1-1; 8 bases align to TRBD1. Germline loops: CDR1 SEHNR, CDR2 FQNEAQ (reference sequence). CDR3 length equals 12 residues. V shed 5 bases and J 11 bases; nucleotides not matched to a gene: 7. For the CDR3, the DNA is TGTGCCAGCAGCCACGACAGGGGCAACGCTTTCTTT. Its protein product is CASSHDRGNAFF.

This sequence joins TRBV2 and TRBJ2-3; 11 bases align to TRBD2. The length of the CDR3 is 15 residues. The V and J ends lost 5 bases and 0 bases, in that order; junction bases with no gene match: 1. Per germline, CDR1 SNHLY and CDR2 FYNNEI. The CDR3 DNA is TGTGCCAGCAGTCCTAGCGGGAGGAGCACAGATACGCAGTATTTT. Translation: CASSPSGRSTDTQYF.

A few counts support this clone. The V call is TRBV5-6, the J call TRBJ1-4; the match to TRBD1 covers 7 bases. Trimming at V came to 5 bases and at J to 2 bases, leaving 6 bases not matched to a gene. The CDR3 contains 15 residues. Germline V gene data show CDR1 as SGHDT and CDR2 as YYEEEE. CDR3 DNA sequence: TGTGCCAGCAGACAGGGGCTCACCACTAATGAAAAACTGTTTTTT. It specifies CASRQGLTTNEKLFF.

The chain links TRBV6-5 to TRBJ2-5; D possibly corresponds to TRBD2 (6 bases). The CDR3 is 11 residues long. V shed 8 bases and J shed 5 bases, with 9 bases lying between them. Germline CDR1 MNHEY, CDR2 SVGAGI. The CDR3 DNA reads TGTGCCAGCGTCCGGGGGGAGACCCAGTACTTC. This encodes CASVRGETQYF.

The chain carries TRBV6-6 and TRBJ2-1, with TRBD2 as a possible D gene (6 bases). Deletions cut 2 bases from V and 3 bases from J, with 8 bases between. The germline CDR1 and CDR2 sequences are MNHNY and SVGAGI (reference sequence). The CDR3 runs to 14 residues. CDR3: CASSYGDFYNEQFF. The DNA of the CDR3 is TGTGCCAGCAGTTACGGGGACTTCTACAATGAGCAGTTCTTC.

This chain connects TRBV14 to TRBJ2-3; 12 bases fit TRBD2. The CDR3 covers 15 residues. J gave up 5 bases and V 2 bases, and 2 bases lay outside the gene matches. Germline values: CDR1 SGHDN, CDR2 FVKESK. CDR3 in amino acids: CASSQLAGGLDTQYF. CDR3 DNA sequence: TGTGCCAGCAGCCAACTAGCGGGAGGGCTAGATACGCAGTATTTT. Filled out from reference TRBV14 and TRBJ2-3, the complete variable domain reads EAGVTQFPSHSVIEKGQTVTLRCDPISGHDNLYWYRRVMGKEIKFLLHFVKESKQDESGMPNNRFLAERTGGTYSTLKVQPAELEDSGVYFCASSQLAGGLDTQYFGPGTRLTVL.

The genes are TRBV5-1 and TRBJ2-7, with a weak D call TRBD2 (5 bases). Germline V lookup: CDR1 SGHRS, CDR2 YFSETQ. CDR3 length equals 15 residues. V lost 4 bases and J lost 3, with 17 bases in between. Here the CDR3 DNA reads TGCGCCAGCAGCCCCACATCCTCCCGGGACTACGAGCAGTACTTC. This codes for CASSPTSSRDYEQYF.

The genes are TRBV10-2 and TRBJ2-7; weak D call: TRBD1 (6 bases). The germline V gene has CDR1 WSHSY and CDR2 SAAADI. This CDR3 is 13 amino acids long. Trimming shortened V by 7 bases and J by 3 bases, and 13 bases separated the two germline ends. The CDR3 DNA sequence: TGCGCCAGCATAGATGGGGGCTTCTACGAGCAGTACTTC. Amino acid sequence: CASIDGGFYEQYF.

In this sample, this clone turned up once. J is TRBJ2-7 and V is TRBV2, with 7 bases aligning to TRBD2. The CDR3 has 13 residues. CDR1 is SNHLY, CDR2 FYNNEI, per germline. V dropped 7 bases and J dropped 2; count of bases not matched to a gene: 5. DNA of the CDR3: TGTGCCAGCATCGGGCTAGCGGCCTACGAGCAGTACTTC. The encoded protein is CASIGLAAYEQYF.

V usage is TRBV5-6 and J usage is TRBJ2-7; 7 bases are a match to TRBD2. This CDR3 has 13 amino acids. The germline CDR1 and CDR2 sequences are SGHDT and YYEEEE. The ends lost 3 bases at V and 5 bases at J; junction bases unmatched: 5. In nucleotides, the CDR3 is TGTGCCAGCAGCTGGGGGGGATGGGACGAGCAGTACTTC. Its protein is CASSWGGWDEQYF. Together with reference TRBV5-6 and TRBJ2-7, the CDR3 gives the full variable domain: DAGVTQSPTHLIKTRGQQVTLRCSPKSGHDTVSWYQQALGQGPQFIFQYYEEEERQRGNFPDRFSGHQFPNYSSELNVNALLLGDSALYLCASSWGGWDEQYFGPGTRLTVT.

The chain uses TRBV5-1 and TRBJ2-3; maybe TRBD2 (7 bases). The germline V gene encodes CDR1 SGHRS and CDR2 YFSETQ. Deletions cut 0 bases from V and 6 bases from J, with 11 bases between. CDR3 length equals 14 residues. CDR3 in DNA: TGCGCCAGCAGCTTGGAGGGGGGGGCCGATACGCAGTATTTT. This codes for CASSLEGGADTQYF.

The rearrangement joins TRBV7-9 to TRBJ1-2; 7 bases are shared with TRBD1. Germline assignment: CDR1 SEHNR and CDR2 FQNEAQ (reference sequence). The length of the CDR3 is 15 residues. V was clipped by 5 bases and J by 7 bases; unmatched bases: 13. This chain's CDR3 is CASSTPTGERRGYTF. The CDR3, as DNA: TGTGCCAGCAGCACACCTACAGGGGAGCGACGTGGCTACACCTTC.